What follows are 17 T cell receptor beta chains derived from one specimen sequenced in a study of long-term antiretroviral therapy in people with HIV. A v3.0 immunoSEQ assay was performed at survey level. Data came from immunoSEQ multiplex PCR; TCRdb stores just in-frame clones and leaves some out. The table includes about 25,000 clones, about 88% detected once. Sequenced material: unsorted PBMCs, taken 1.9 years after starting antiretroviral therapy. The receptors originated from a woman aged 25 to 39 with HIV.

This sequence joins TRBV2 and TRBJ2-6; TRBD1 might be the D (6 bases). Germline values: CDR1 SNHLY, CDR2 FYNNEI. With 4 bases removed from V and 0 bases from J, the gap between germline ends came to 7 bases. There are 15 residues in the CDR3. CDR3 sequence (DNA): TGTGCCAGCAGTGGGACAGTCTCTGGGGCCAACGTCCTGACTTTC. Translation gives CASSGTVSGANVLTF.

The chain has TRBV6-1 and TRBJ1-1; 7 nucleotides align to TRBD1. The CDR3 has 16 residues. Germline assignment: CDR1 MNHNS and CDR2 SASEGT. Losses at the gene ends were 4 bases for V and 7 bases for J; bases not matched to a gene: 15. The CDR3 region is CASSGDRAWGKDEAFF. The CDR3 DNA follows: TGTGCCAGCAGTGGAGACAGGGCGTGGGGGAAAGATGAAGCTTTCTTT.

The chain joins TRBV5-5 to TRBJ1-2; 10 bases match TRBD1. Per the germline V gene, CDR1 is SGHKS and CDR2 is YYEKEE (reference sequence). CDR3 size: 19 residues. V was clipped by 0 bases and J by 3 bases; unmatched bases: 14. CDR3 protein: CASSLALQGQGMKYYGYTF. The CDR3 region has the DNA TGTGCCAGCAGCTTGGCTTTGCAGGGACAGGGGATGAAGTACTATGGCTACACCTTC.

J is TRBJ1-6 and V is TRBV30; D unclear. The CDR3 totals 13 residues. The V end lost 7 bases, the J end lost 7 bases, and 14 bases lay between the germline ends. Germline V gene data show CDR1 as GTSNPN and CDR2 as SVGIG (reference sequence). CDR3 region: CASEWGANSPLHF. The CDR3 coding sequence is TGTGCCTCCGAATGGGGAGCGAATTCACCCCTCCACTTT.

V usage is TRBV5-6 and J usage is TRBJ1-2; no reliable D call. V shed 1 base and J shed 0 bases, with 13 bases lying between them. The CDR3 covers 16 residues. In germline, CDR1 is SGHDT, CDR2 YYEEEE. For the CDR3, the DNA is TGTGCCAGCAGCTTGATGAGGTCCGACACTAACTATGGCTACACCTTC. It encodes CASSLMRSDTNYGYTF.

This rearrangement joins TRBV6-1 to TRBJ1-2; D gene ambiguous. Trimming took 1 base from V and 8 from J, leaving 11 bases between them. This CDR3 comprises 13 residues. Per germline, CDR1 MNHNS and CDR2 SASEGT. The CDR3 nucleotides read TGTGCCAGCAGTGAAGTCCGGGTCGGAGGCTACACCTTC. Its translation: CASSEVRVGGYTF.

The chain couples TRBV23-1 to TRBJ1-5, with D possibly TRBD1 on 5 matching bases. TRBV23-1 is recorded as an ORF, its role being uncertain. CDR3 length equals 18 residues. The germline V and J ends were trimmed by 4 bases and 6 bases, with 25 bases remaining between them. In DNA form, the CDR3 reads TGCGCCAGCAGTCCGCCGGGAGGGCAGGGCGGTGAATTTCAGCCCCAGCATTTT. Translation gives CASSPPGGQGGEFQPQHF.

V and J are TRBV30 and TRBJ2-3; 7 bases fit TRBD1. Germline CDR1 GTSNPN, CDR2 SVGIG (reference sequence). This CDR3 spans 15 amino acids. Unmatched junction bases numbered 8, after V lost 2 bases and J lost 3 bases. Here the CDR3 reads CAWSRHRGGTDTQYF. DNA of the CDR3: TGTGCCTGGAGTCGGCACAGGGGCGGGACAGATACGCAGTATTTT.

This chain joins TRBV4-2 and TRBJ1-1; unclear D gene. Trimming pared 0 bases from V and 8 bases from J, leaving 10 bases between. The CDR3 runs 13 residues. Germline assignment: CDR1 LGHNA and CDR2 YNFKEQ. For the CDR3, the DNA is TGTGCCAGCAGCCAAGATACCGCGGGGGAAGCTTTCTTT. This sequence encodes CASSQDTAGEAFF.

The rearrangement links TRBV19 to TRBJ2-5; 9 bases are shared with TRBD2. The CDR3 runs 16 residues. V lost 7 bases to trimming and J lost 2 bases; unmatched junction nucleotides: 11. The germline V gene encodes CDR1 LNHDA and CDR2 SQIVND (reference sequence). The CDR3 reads CASNQQASGEQETQYF. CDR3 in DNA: TGTGCCAGTAACCAGCAGGCTAGCGGGGAACAAGAGACCCAGTACTTC.

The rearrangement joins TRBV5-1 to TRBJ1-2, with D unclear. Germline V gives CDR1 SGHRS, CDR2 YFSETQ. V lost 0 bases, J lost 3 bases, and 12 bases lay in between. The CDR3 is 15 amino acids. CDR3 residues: CASSLEAGKDYGYTF. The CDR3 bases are TGCGCCAGCAGCTTGGAGGCAGGAAAGGACTATGGCTACACCTTC.

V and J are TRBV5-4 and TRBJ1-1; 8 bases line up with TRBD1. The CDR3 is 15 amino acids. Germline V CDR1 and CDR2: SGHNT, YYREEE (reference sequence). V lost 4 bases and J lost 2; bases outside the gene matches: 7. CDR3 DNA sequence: TGTGCCAGCAGCCCGTCAGGGGGCAGAAACACTGAAGCTTTCTTT. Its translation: CASSPSGGRNTEAFF. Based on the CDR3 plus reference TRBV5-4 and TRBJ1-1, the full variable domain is ETGVTQSPTHLIKTRGQQVTLRCSSQSGHNTVSWYQQALGQGPQFIFQYYREEENGRGNFPPRFSGLQFPNYSSELNVNALELDDSALYLCASSPSGGRNTEAFFGQGTRLTVV.

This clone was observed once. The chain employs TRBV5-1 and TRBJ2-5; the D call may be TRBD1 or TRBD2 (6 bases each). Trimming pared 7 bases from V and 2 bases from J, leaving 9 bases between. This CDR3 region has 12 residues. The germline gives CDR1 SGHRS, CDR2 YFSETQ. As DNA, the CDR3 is TGCGCCAGCCGAGGGGGGCAAGAGACCCAGTACTTC. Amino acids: CASRGGQETQYF.

The CDR3 region is CASSPPQGATEAFF. The CDR3 coding sequence is TGTGCCAGCTCACCACCTCAGGGGGCGACTGAAGCTTTCTTT. This rearrangement joins TRBV18 to TRBJ1-1, with 8 bases aligning to TRBD1. Germline V CDR1 and CDR2: KGHSH, LQKENI. J gave up 5 bases and V 0 bases, and 2 bases lay outside the gene matches. This CDR3 spans 14 amino acids.

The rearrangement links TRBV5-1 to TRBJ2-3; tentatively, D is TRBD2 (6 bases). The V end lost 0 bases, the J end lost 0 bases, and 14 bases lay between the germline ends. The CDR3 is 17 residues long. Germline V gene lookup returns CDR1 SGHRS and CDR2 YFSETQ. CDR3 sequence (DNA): TGCGCCAGCAGCTTGGTCGCGCGGGGCCCGAGCACAGATACGCAGTATTTT. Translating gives CASSLVARGPSTDTQYF.

The CDR3 region is CASSDNRIQETQYF. The CDR3 bases are TGTGCCAGCAGCGACAACAGGATACAAGAGACCCAGTACTTC. The chain employs TRBV9 and TRBJ2-5; a weak D match, TRBD1 (5 bases). The V end was cut by 3 bases, the J end by 2 bases, with 11 bases between. The CDR3 is 14 amino acids. Looked up from germline, CDR1 is SGDLS and CDR2 is YYNGEE.

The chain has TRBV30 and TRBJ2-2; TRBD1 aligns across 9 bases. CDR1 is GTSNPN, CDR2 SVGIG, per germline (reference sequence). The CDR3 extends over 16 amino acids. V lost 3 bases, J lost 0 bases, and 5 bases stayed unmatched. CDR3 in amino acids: CAWSGTGSPNTGELFF. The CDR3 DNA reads TGTGCCTGGAGCGGGACAGGGTCACCGAACACCGGGGAGCTGTTTTTT.